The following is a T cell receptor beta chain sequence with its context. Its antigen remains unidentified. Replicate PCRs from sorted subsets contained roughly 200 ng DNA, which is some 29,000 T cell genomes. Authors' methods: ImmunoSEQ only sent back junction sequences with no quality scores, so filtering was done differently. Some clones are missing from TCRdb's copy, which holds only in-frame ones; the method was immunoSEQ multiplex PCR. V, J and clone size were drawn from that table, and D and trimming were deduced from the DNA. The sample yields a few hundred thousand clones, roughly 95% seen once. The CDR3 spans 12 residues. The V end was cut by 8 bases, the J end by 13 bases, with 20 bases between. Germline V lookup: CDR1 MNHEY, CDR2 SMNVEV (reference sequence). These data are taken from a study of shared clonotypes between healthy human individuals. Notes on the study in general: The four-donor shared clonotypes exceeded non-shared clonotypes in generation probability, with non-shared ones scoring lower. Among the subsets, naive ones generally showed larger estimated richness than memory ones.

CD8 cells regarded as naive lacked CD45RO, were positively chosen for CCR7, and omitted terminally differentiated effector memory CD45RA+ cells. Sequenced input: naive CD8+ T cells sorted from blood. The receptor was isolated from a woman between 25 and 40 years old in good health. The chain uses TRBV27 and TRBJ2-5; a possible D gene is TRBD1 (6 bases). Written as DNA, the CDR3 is TGTGCCAGCGGACTTGGGGGCCTGCCCAGGTACTTC. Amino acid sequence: CASGLGGLPRYF.